This TCR beta chain comes out of a study of blood T cell repertoires in COVID-19. Study-level information: Acute and convalescent COVID-19 specimens originated in the United States, Italy and Spain. PBMCs, B-cell-depleted T cells, or T cells provided the cDNA or gDNA that made up the material.

In the source study's methods: Counts of nucleated cells, estimated from reference gene primer amplification, were obtained. Only in-frame clones appear in the TCRdb table, and some are missing; sequencing was by immunoSEQ multiplex PCR. The DNA gave D and trimming, while V, J and clone size come from that table. The sample carries approximately 81,000 clones, around 80% recorded once. In germline, CDR1 is LGHDT, CDR2 YNNKEL (reference sequence). The CDR3 length is 13 residues. The V gene lost 0 bases and the J gene lost 10 bases, with 12 bases spanning the gap. The sequence came from a human donor in a cohort sampled during active COVID-19. This chain connects TRBV3-1 (or the pseudogene TRBV3-2) to TRBJ1-1, with D maybe TRBD1 (6 bases). Material: peripheral blood. The CDR3 region is CASSQDGGGGAFF. As DNA, the CDR3 is TGTGCCAGCAGCCAAGATGGGGGCGGCGGAGCTTTCTTT.